These 4 T cell receptor beta chains were all obtained from the same sample, sequenced in a study of cytomegalovirus exposure and HLA in healthy donors. It was with 60 Vbeta and 13 Jbeta primers that the PCR ran. Assay used: immunoSEQ multiplex PCR; TCRdb lists only in-frame clones, some missing. This table has 150,000 to 200,000 clones, roughly 82% appearing once. Sequences were obtained from PBMCs. These receptors all stem from a woman aged 25-40 years in good health and CMV-seronegative.

The genes are TRBV29-1 and TRBJ2-1; 14 bases are shared with TRBD2. The CDR3 totals 16 residues. CDR1 is SQVTM and CDR2 is ANQGSEA in the germline V gene. V was clipped by 4 bases and J by 4 bases; unmatched bases: 6. The DNA for the CDR3 is TGCAGCGTTGGTTGGACTAGCGGGGGGTTATACAATGAGCAGTTCTTC. Protein product: CSVGWTSGGLYNEQFF.

This clone occurred a few times. The CDR3, as DNA: TGTGCCAGCAGTCCCCGCGTCGCCAACGCGCAGTACTTC. Protein: CASSPRVANAQYF. The chain carries TRBV28 and TRBJ2-5; D ambiguous. Germline V gene sequence: CDR1 MDHEN, CDR2 SYDVKM. The CDR3 contains 13 residues. With 5 bases removed from V and 11 bases from J, the gap between germline ends came to 18 bases.

The gene calls are TRBV7-2 and TRBJ1-2; 10 bases line up with TRBD1. After removal of 5 bases from V and 5 bases from J, the junction contained 14 bases not matched to a gene. Germline assignment: CDR1 SGHTA and CDR2 FQGNSA. CDR3 length: 17 residues. The CDR3 nucleotides are TGTGCCAGCAGCCTCGGGACAGGGGCAAACGGTATATATGGCTACACCTTC. Translation: CASSLGTGANGIYGYTF.

The J gene is TRBJ1-1, the V gene TRBV5-8; D is ambiguous. The V end lost 0 bases, the J end lost 1 base, and 16 bases lay between the germline ends. The CDR3 length is 17 residues. The germline gives CDR1 SGHTS, CDR2 YDEGEE. The CDR3 protein is CASSLEARVSTNTEAFF. CDR3 DNA sequence: TGTGCCAGCAGCTTGGAGGCCCGGGTATCGACGAACACTGAAGCTTTCTTT.